This is a list of T cell receptor beta chains from one sample in a study of immune heterogeneity within non-small cell lung tumors. TCRdb reprocessed the multiplex PCR reads via MiXCR and lists one record per CDR3 protein. This sample carries 20,000 to 25,000 distinct CDR3 sequences, approximately 30% of them seen once, and the ten largest clones take around 4.1%. Sample: lung tumor tissue. The source is a man aged 35 to 55 with non-small cell lung cancer. Both conserved end residues are part of each CDR3. Each record gives: clone size, CDR3 length, V gene, J gene, D gene, CDR3 DNA, CDR3 protein. The D gene is left open where the match is weak. Only part of the rows carry a size: once, few, many, or a class if the clone is expanded.

clone size: .
CDR3 length: 16
V gene: TRBV4-1
J gene: TRBJ1-4
D gene: TRBD1
CDR3 DNA: TGCGCCAGCAGCCAATTCGGTGACAGGGGTAATGAAAAACTGTTTTTT
CDR3 protein: CASSQFGDRGNEKLFF

clone size: medium-sized
CDR3 length: 16
V gene: TRBV27
J gene: TRBJ2-2
D gene: TRBD2
CDR3 DNA: TGTGCCAGCAGTTCCCGGACGGGGGAGGGCACCGGGGAGCTGTTTTTT
CDR3 protein: CASSSRTGEGTGELFF

clone size: .
CDR3 length: 13
V gene: TRBV6-1
J gene: TRBJ2-7
D gene: .
CDR3 DNA: TGTGCCAGCAGTGAATACGCCTCCTACGAGCAGTACTTC
CDR3 protein: CASSEYASYEQYF

clone size: .
CDR3 length: 12
V gene: TRBV2
J gene: TRBJ1-1
D gene: .
CDR3 DNA: TGTGCCAGCAGCAGGGAGGACACTGAAACTTTCTTT
CDR3 protein: CASSREDTETFF

clone size: many
CDR3 length: 15
V gene: TRBV9
J gene: TRBJ2-1
D gene: TRBD2
CDR3 DNA: TGTGCCAGCAGCGTTAGCGGGAGTTCCCACAATGAGCAGTTCTTC
CDR3 protein: CASSVSGSSHNEQFF

clone size: few
CDR3 length: 14
V gene: TRBV6-2/TRBV6-3
J gene: TRBJ1-2
D gene: .
CDR3 DNA: TGTGCCAGCAGTTCAACCCTTCAGGGGAATGGCTACACCTTC
CDR3 protein: CASSSTLQGNGYTF

clone size: few
CDR3 length: 15
V gene: TRBV3-1
J gene: TRBJ1-1
D gene: TRBD1
CDR3 DNA: TGTGCCAGCAGCCAAGATTTAACAGGGGGTACTGAAGCTTTCTTT
CDR3 protein: CASSQDLTGGTEAFF

clone size: .
CDR3 length: 14
V gene: TRBV6-5
J gene: TRBJ2-3
D gene: .
CDR3 DNA: TGTGCCAGCAGTTACACCAGTCACACAGATACGCAGTATTTT
CDR3 protein: CASSYTSHTDTQYF

clone size: medium-sized
CDR3 length: 14
V gene: TRBV6-1
J gene: TRBJ1-6
D gene: .
CDR3 DNA: TGTGCCAGCAGCCAGACCGGGGGTAATTCACCCCTCCACTTT
CDR3 protein: CASSQTGGNSPLHF

clone size: few
CDR3 length: 13
V gene: TRBV4-3
J gene: TRBJ2-1
D gene: TRBD1
CDR3 DNA: TGCGCCAGCAGCCGGACAGGGGGACATGAGCAGTTCTTC
CDR3 protein: CASSRTGGHEQFF

clone size: .
CDR3 length: 15
V gene: TRBV7-8
J gene: TRBJ2-1
D gene: .
CDR3 DNA: TGTGCCAGCAGCTTAGCGGGCCGCCGGCCAGATGAGCAGTTCTTC
CDR3 protein: CASSLAGRRPDEQFF

clone size: few
CDR3 length: 13
V gene: TRBV3-1
J gene: TRBJ1-1
D gene: .
CDR3 DNA: TGTGCCAGCAGCCTCGTGGCTGACCGTGAAGCTTTCTTT
CDR3 protein: CASSLVADREAFF

clone size: few
CDR3 length: 14
V gene: TRBV5-1
J gene: TRBJ1-5
D gene: .
CDR3 DNA: TGCGCCAGCAGCTTGTCAGGGGCTGATCAGCCCCAGCATTTT
CDR3 protein: CASSLSGADQPQHF

clone size: many
CDR3 length: 14
V gene: TRBV6-1
J gene: TRBJ2-1
D gene: TRBD2
CDR3 DNA: TGTGCCAGCAGAGAGCGGGAGGGCCTTCGGGAGCAGTTCTTC
CDR3 protein: CASREREGLREQFF

clone size: many
CDR3 length: 15
V gene: TRBV24-1
J gene: TRBJ2-7
D gene: .
CDR3 DNA: TGTGCCACCAGTGATTGGGACGTAAGAACCTACGAGCAGTACTTC
CDR3 protein: CATSDWDVRTYEQYF

clone size: medium-sized
CDR3 length: 15
V gene: TRBV13
J gene: TRBJ1-6
D gene: .
CDR3 DNA: TGTGCCAGCAGCACCTTCGACATAACCAATTCACCCCTCCACTTT
CDR3 protein: CASSTFDITNSPLHF